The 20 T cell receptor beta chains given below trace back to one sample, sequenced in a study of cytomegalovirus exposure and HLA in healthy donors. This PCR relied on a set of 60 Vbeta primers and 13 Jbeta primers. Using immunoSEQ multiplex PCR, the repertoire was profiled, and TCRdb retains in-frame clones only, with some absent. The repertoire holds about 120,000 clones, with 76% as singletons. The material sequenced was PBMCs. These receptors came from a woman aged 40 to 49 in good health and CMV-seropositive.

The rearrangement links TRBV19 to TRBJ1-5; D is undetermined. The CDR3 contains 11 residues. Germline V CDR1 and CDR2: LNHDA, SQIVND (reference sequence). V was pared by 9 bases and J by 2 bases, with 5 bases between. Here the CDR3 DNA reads TGTGCCAGGTGCGGCAATCAGCCCCAGCATTTT. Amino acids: CARCGNQPQHF. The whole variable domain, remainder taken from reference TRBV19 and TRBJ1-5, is DGGITQSPKYLFRKEGQNVTLSCEQNLNHDAMYWYRQDPGQGLRLIYYSQIVNDFQKGDIAEGYSVSREKKESFPLTVTSAQKNPTAFYLCARCGNQPQHFGDGTRLSIL.

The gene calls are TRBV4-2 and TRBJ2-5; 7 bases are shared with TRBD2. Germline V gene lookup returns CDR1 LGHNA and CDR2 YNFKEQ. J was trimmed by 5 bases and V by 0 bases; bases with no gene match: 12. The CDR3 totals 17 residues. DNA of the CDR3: TGTGCCAGCAGCCAAGATGTCGGACTAGTTGGGGGGGAGACCCAGTACTTC. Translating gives CASSQDVGLVGGETQYF.

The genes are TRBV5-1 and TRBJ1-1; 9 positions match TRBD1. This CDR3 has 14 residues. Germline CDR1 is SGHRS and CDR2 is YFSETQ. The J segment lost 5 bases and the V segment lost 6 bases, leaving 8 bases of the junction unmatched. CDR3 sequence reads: CASNWGQGWTEAFF. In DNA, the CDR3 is TGCGCCAGCAATTGGGGACAGGGTTGGACTGAAGCTTTCTTT. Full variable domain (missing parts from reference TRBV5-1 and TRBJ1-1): KAGVTQTPRYLIKTRGQQVTLSCSPISGHRSVSWYQQTPGQGLQFLFEYFSETQRNKGNFPGRFSGRQFSNSRSEMNVSTLELGDSALYLCASNWGQGWTEAFFGQGTRLTVV.

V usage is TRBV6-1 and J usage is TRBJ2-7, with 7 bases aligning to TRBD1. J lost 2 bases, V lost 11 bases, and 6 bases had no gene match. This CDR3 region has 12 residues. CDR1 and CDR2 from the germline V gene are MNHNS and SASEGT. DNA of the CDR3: TGTGCCGGGGGACAGTACACCTACGAGCAGTACTTC. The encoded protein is CAGGQYTYEQYF.

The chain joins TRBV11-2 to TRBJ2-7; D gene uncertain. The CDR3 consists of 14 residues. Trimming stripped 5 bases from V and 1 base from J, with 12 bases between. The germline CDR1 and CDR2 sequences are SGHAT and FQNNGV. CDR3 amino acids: CASSPPSASYEQYF. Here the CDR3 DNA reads TGTGCCAGCAGCCCACCGAGTGCGTCCTACGAGCAGTACTTC. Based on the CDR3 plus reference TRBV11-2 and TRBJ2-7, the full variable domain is EAGVAQSPRYKIIEKRQSVAFWCNPISGHATLYWYQQILGQGPKLLIQFQNNGVVDDSQLPKDRFSAERLKGVDSTLKIQPAKLEDSAVYLCASSPPSASYEQYFGPGTRLTVT.

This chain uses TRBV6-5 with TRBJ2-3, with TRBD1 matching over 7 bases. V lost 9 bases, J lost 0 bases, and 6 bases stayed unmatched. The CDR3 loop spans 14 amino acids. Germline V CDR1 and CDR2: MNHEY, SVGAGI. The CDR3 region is CARTGRTSTDTQYF. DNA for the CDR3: TGTGCCAGGACAGGGCGGACTAGCACAGATACGCAGTATTTT.

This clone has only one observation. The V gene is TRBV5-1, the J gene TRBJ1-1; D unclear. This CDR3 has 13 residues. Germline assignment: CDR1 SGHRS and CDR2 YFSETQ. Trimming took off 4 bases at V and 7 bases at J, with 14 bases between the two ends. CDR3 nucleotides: TGCGCCAGCAGCCCTACTGGTGAGGGTGAAGCTTTCTTT. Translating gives CASSPTGEGEAFF. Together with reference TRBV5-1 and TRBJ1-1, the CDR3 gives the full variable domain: KAGVTQTPRYLIKTRGQQVTLSCSPISGHRSVSWYQQTPGQGLQFLFEYFSETQRNKGNFPGRFSGRQFSNSRSEMNVSTLELGDSALYLCASSPTGEGEAFFGQGTRLTVV.

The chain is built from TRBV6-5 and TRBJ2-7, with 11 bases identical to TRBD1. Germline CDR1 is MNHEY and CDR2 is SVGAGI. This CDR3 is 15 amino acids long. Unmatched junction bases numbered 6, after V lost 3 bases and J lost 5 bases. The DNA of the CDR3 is TGTGCCAGCAGTTATTTAGGACAGGGGGCTCACGAGCAGTACTTC. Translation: CASSYLGQGAHEQYF.

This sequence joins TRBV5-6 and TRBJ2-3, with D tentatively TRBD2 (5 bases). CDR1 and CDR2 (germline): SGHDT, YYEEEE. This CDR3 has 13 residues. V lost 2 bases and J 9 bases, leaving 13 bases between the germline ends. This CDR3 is CASSLADYGTQYF. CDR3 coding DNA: TGTGCCAGCAGCTTAGCCGACTACGGAACGCAGTATTTT.

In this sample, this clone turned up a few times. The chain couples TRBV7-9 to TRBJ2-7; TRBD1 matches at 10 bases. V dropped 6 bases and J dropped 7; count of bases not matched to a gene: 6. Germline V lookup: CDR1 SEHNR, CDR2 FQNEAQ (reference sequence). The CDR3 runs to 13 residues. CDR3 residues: CASRRQGAQEQYF. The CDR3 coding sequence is TGTGCCAGCAGACGACAGGGGGCTCAGGAGCAGTACTTC. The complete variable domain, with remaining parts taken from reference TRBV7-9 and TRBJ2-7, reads DTGVSQNPRHKITKRGQNVTFRCDPISEHNRLYWYRQTLGQGPEFLTYFQNEAQLEKSRLLSDRFSAERPKGSFSTLEIQRTEQGDSAMYLCASRRQGAQEQYFGPGTRLTVT.

The chain's CDR3 is CASSYRGSRSGANVLTF. CDR3 in DNA: TGTGCCAGCTCTTACAGGGGGTCTCGTTCTGGGGCCAACGTCCTGACTTTC. The chain recombines TRBV18 with TRBJ2-6; TRBD1 matches 8 bases. From germline, CDR1 is KGHSH and CDR2 LQKENI. CDR3 length equals 17 residues. Trimming cost V 6 bases and J 1 base; bases outside gene matches: 8.

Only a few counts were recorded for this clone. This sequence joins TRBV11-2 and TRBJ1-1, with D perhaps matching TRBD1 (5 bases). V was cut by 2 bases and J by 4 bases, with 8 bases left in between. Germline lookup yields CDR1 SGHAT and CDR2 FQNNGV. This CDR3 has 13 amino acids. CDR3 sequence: CASSLTQGTEAFF. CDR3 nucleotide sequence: TGTGCCAGCAGCTTAACTCAGGGCACTGAAGCTTTCTTT.

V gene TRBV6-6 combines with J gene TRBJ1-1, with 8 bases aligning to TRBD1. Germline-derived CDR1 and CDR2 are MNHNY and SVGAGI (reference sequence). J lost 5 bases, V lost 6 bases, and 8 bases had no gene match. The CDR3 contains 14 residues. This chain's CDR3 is CASRPGQGWTEAFF. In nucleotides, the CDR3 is TGTGCCAGCAGACCTGGACAGGGCTGGACTGAAGCTTTCTTT.

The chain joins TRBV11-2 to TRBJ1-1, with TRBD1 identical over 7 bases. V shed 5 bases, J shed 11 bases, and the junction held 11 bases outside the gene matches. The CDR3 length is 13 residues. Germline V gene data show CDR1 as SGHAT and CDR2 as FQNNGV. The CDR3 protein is CASSVQQGTGAFF. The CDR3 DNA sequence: TGTGCCAGCAGCGTTCAACAGGGGACGGGGGCTTTCTTT.

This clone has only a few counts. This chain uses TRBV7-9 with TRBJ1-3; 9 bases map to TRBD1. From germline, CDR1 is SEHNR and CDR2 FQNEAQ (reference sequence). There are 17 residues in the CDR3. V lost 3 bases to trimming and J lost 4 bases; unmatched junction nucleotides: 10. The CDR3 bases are TGTGCCAGCAGCTTTCTTCGGGACAGGGCGAAAGGAAACACCATATATTTT. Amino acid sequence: CASSFLRDRAKGNTIYF. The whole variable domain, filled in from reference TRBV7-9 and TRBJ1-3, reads DTGVSQNPRHKITKRGQNVTFRCDPISEHNRLYWYRQTLGQGPEFLTYFQNEAQLEKSRLLSDRFSAERPKGSFSTLEIQRTEQGDSAMYLCASSFLRDRAKGNTIYFGEGSWLTVV.

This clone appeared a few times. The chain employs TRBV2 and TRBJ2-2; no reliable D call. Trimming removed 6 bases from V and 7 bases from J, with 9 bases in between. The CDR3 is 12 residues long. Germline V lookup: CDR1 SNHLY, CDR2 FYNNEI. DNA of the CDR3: TGTGCCAGCAGAGAGCGATACGGGGAGCTGTTTTTT. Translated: CASRERYGELFF.

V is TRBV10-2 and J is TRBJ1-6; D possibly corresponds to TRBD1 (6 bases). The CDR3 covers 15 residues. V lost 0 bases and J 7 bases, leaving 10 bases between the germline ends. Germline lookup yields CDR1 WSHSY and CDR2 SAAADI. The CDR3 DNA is TGCGCCAGCAGTGAGTCCTGGACAGAGAATTCACCCCTCCACTTT. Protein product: CASSESWTENSPLHF.

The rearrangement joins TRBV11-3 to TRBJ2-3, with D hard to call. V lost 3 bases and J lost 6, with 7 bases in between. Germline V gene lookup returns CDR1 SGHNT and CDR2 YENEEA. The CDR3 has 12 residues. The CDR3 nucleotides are TGTGCCAGCAGCTTCGAAGCGGATACGCAGTATTTT. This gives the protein CASSFEADTQYF.

The CDR3 sequence: CASSPPASYGYTF. The CDR3 region has the DNA TGTGCCAGCAGTCCTCCAGCTAGCTATGGCTACACCTTC. The chain joins TRBV27 to TRBJ1-2, with D uncertain. This CDR3 spans 13 amino acids. Germline CDR1 is MNHEY and CDR2 is SMNVEV (reference sequence). V was cut by 5 bases and J by 4 bases, with 11 bases left in between.

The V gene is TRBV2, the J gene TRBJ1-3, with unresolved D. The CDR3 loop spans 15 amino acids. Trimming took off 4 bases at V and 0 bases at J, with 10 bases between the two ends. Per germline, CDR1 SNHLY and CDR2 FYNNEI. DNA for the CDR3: TGTGCCAGCAGTGGGTTCGGTAACTCTGGAAACACCATATATTTT. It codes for CASSGFGNSGNTIYF.